This TCR beta chain came from a study of T cells in women clearing cervical HPV infection. In the study overall: Case blood was drawn when the lesion was first found; control blood after infection became undetectable.

The germline CDR1 and CDR2 sequences are SNHLY and FYNNEI. V was clipped by 8 bases and J by 6 bases, with 14 bases between them. The CDR3 totals 13 residues. About this clone itself: The sequenced fragment ends 3 residues before the CDR3 boundary, so the rest is inferred from the germline J gene.

Average input was around 1,300 ng genomic DNA for immunoSEQ TCR beta CDR3 amplification. The assay was immunoSEQ multiplex PCR, and TCRdb's table has in-frame clones only and misses some. This repertoire includes about 31,000 clones. The sequence came from a woman aged 18 to 75 with a cervical HPV16 infection that either progressed to CIN3+ or cleared (not recorded which). The genes are TRBV2 and TRBJ2-4; D may correspond to TRBD1 or TRBD2 (6 bases each). The sequenced material came from blood buffy coat. CDR3 DNA, as far as it was read: TGTGCCAGCGAGGGGGAGGTTAGAAACATT. Residues: CASEGEVRNI. The full CDR3 sequence reads CASEGEVRNIQYF.